A single sample is the source of the 28 T cell receptor beta chains below, sequenced in a study of blood T cell repertoires in COVID-19. The protocol was immunoSEQ multiplex PCR, while the TCRdb copy is restricted to in-frame clones and leaves out a portion. The sample contains about 30,000 clones, roughly 86% of which appear only once. Source material: peripheral blood. Receptor source: a human donor in a cohort sampled during active COVID-19. The donor label of this sample is uncertain.

The chain links TRBV23-1 to TRBJ2-5; a possible D gene is TRBD1 (6 bases). TRBV23-1 belongs to the ORF category, with a function that is uncertain. The CDR3 sequence is 17 residues long. The germline V and J ends were trimmed by 3 bases and 0 bases, with 17 bases remaining between them. The CDR3 nucleotides are TGCGCCAGCAGTCATTTAGGACAGACTTGGTACCAAGAGACCCAGTACTTC. This encodes CASSHLGQTWYQETQYF.

J is TRBJ2-2 and V is TRBV18, with TRBD2 as a possible D gene (6 bases). The ends were cut back, 7 bases at V and 6 bases at J, with 21 bases in the middle. The CDR3 consists of 16 residues. Per germline, CDR1 KGHSH and CDR2 LQKENI. CDR3 sequence reads: CASLVDNPGGAGELFF. CDR3 in DNA: TGTGCCAGCTTAGTAGACAACCCTGGAGGGGCCGGGGAGCTGTTTTTT.

The sample holds a few counts of this clone. Here the CDR3 reads CASSYFFSRDFTGELFF. For the CDR3, the DNA is TGTGCCAGCAGCTACTTTTTCTCCCGGGACTTTACCGGGGAGCTGTTTTTT. V is TRBV5-4 and J is TRBJ2-2; a weak D match, TRBD2 (6 bases). CDR1 and CDR2 from the germline V gene are SGHNT and YYREEE (reference sequence). The V end lost 3 bases, the J end lost 5 bases, and 20 bases lay between the germline ends. This CDR3 region has 17 residues.

The chain links TRBV3-1 (or the pseudogene TRBV3-2) to TRBJ1-1, with a weak D call TRBD1 (5 bases). There are 17 residues in the CDR3. The V gene's germline CDR1 is LGHDT and CDR2 YNNKEL (reference sequence). Trimming stripped 0 bases from V and 1 base from J, with 15 bases between. The CDR3 sequence is CASSQELGRSGNTEAFF. The CDR3 bases are TGTGCCAGCAGCCAAGAACTGGGGCGGTCGGGGAACACTGAAGCTTTCTTT.

The chain recombines TRBV2 with TRBJ2-7; a weak D match, TRBD1 (5 bases). Trimming cost V 4 bases and J 2 bases, with 21 bases left between them. Per the germline V gene, CDR1 is SNHLY and CDR2 is FYNNEI. CDR3 length equals 17 residues. CDR3 in amino acids: CASSVPRLGQATYEQYF. CDR3 sequence (DNA): TGTGCCAGCAGTGTCCCTCGCCTGGGGCAGGCAACCTACGAGCAGTACTTC. Using reference TRBV2 and TRBJ2-7 for the parts outside the CDR3, the full variable domain is EPEVTQTPSHQVTQMGQEVILRCVPISNHLYFYWYRQILGQKVEFLVSFYNNEISEKSEIFDDQFSVERPDGSNFTLKIRSTKLEDSAMYFCASSVPRLGQATYEQYFGPGTRLTVT.

The rearrangement joins TRBV27 to TRBJ2-5; D perhaps matches TRBD2 (6 bases). V was cut by 8 bases and J by 5 bases, with 21 bases left in between. There are 15 residues in the CDR3. CDR1 and CDR2 (germline): MNHEY, SMNVEV (reference sequence). The CDR3 sequence: CASRRGSGPRETQYF. The CDR3 nucleotides read TGTGCCAGCCGCCGGGGTAGCGGCCCGCGGGAGACCCAGTACTTC.

The V call is TRBV29-1, the J call TRBJ2-1; tentative D call: TRBD1 (6 bases). The germline V and J ends were trimmed by 3 bases and 7 bases, with 19 bases remaining between them. The CDR3 is 15 residues long. Germline loops: CDR1 SQVTM, CDR2 ANQGSEA. The chain's CDR3 is CSVDYKGVIGNEQFF. The CDR3 bases are TGCAGCGTTGACTACAAGGGGGTGATTGGGAATGAGCAGTTCTTC.

The genes are TRBV29-1 and TRBJ2-7; perhaps TRBD1 as D (6 bases). V lost 7 bases and J lost 0, with 10 bases in between. Germline CDR1 reads SQVTM; CDR2 reads ANQGSEA. The CDR3 spans 12 residues. This CDR3 is CSARTDSYEQYF. The CDR3 nucleotides read TGCAGCGCTCGGACAGACTCCTACGAGCAGTACTTC.

The chain links TRBV5-1 to TRBJ2-7; possible D gene TRBD1, 5 bases. V lost 4 bases to trimming and J lost 6 bases, with 17 bases between them. The CDR3 loop spans 14 amino acids. Germline V lookup: CDR1 SGHRS, CDR2 YFSETQ. The CDR3 loop is CASSAGVDNSEQYF. CDR3 in DNA: TGCGCCAGCAGCGCTGGGGTGGACAATTCCGAGCAGTACTTC. Full variable domain (outside the CDR3, taken from reference TRBV5-1 and TRBJ2-7): KAGVTQTPRYLIKTRGQQVTLSCSPISGHRSVSWYQQTPGQGLQFLFEYFSETQRNKGNFPGRFSGRQFSNSRSEMNVSTLELGDSALYLCASSAGVDNSEQYFGPGTRLTVT.

The J gene is TRBJ2-1, the V gene TRBV4-1; 11 nucleotides line up with TRBD2. J gave up 4 bases and V 2 bases, and 4 bases lay outside the gene matches. CDR1 is MGHRA, CDR2 YSYEKL, per germline. CDR3 size: 16 residues. The CDR3 DNA reads TGCGCCAGCAGCCAAAAACTAGCGGGAGCATACAATGAGCAGTTCTTC. Amino acids: CASSQKLAGAYNEQFF.

The chain recombines TRBV6-2 or TRBV6-3 with TRBJ2-1, with TRBD2 matching 7 bases. The CDR3 has 13 residues. Trimming removed 6 bases from V and 16 bases from J; junction bases left unmatched: 15. Germline assignment: CDR1 MNHEY and CDR2 SVGEGT. CDR3 coding DNA: TGTGCCAGCAGCGACCCTGGGGGTGGCGGGAGTTTCTTC. Translating it yields CASSDPGGGGSFF.

The chain has TRBV3-1 (or the pseudogene TRBV3-2) and TRBJ2-3, with TRBD2 matching over 8 bases. Germline V gene data show CDR1 as LGHDT and CDR2 as YNNKEL (reference sequence). The CDR3 length is 16 residues. V gave up 3 bases and J gave up 0 bases; unmatched junction bases: 5. The CDR3 coding sequence is TGTGCCAGCAGCCAGGACGGGAGGGCTAGCACAGATACGCAGTATTTT. Translation: CASSQDGRASTDTQYF.

The rearrangement joins TRBV4-2 to TRBJ2-1; 13 positions agree with TRBD2. Germline V CDR1 and CDR2: LGHNA, YNFKEQ. V was pared by 5 bases and J by 0 bases, with 4 bases of the junction left unmatched. This CDR3 spans 17 amino acids. CDR3 DNA sequence: TGTGCCAGCAGCGCGGGACTAGCGGGGAGCTCCTACAATGAGCAGTTCTTC. Its translation: CASSAGLAGSSYNEQFF.

The chain links TRBV2 to TRBJ1-5; D remains unclear. The V end lost 0 bases, the J end lost 4 bases, and 7 bases lay between the germline ends. The germline V gene has CDR1 SNHLY and CDR2 FYNNEI. The CDR3 covers 14 residues. CDR3 bases: TGTGCCAGCAGTGAAGCCACTAGGAATCAGCCCCAGCATTTT. Translated, it gives CASSEATRNQPQHF. Together with reference TRBV2 and TRBJ1-5, the CDR3 gives the full variable domain: EPEVTQTPSHQVTQMGQEVILRCVPISNHLYFYWYRQILGQKVEFLVSFYNNEISEKSEIFDDQFSVERPDGSNFTLKIRSTKLEDSAMYFCASSEATRNQPQHFGDGTRLSIL.

The rearrangement links TRBV5-1 to TRBJ2-2; 7 bases map to TRBD2. The CDR3 contains 16 residues. Trimming took 5 bases from V and 5 from J; bases not matched to a gene: 12. Germline V gives CDR1 SGHRS, CDR2 YFSETQ. CDR3: CASRPRGTTLTGELFF. The CDR3 bases are TGCGCCAGCAGGCCAAGAGGGACTACCTTAACCGGGGAGCTGTTTTTT.

V gene TRBV2 combines with J gene TRBJ2-7; 7 bases are shared with TRBD1. From germline, CDR1 is SNHLY and CDR2 FYNNEI. The V gene end was trimmed by 5 bases and the J gene end by 2 bases; junction bases not matched to a gene: 9. The CDR3 extends over 15 amino acids. CDR3 bases: TGTGCCAGCAGTTTAACCCCGGGACAGACCTACGAGCAGTACTTC. As protein: CASSLTPGQTYEQYF.

The rearrangement uses TRBV2 and TRBJ1-3; 9 bases align to TRBD1. Germline CDR1 SNHLY, CDR2 FYNNEI. The V and J ends lost 5 bases and 8 bases, in that order; junction bases with no gene match: 7. The CDR3 spans 14 residues. CDR3 residues: CASSSQGAVYTIYF. The CDR3 DNA is TGTGCCAGCAGTTCACAGGGGGCGGTTTACACCATATATTTT.

The chain carries TRBV7-3 and TRBJ1-1; D is unresolved. Trimming removed 2 bases from V and 6 bases from J, with 10 bases in between. This CDR3 is 13 amino acids long. CDR1 and CDR2 from the germline V gene are SGHTA and FQGTGA. Written as DNA, the CDR3 is TGTGCCAGCAGCTTAGGGTCAGGCGCTGAAGCTTTCTTT. Amino acids: CASSLGSGAEAFF.

The chain carries TRBV28 and TRBJ2-3; weak D call: TRBD2 (6 bases). V lost 5 bases and J 0 bases, leaving 15 bases between the germline ends. CDR3 length: 16 amino acids. Looked up from germline, CDR1 is MDHEN and CDR2 is SYDVKM. The DNA for the CDR3 is TGTGCCAGCAGTCCATGGGAGGCATCTAGCACAGATACGCAGTATTTT. It translates to CASSPWEASSTDTQYF. The variable domain in full, completed from reference TRBV28 and TRBJ2-3, reads DVKVTQSSRYLVKRTGEKVFLECVQDMDHENMFWYRQDPGLGLRLIYFSYDVKMKEKGDIPEGYSVSREKKERFSLILESASTNQTSMYLCASSPWEASSTDTQYFGPGTRLTVL.

The genes are TRBV15 and TRBJ2-2; a weak D match, TRBD2 (5 bases). V lost 9 bases to trimming and J lost 1 base, with 18 bases between them. The germline gives CDR1 LNHNV, CDR2 YYDKDF (reference sequence). This CDR3 comprises 16 residues. The CDR3 here is CATSRILAQNTGELFF. The CDR3 nucleotides are TGTGCCACTTCTCGAATCCTAGCACAGAACACCGGGGAGCTGTTTTTT.

V usage is TRBV3-1 (or the pseudogene TRBV3-2) and J usage is TRBJ1-1; TRBD1 might be the D (6 bases). The V gene's germline CDR1 is LGHDT and CDR2 YNNKEL (reference sequence). The germline V and J ends were trimmed by 4 bases and 5 bases, with 14 bases remaining between them. The CDR3 is 14 amino acids. The CDR3 DNA sequence: TGTGCCAGCAGCCCACAGGGAAGGGGAACTGAAGCTTTCTTT. This codes for CASSPQGRGTEAFF.

This chain connects TRBV19 to TRBJ2-1; 11 nucleotides align to TRBD1. The CDR3 sequence is 13 residues long. Trimming removed 7 bases from V and 7 bases from J; junction bases left unmatched: 3. Germline-derived CDR1 and CDR2 are LNHDA and SQIVND (reference sequence). The CDR3 bases are TGTGCCAGTAAGGGACAGGGGGTGAATGAGCAGTTCTTC. Translated: CASKGQGVNEQFF.

This chain links TRBV2 with TRBJ2-2; no firm D call. This CDR3 has 14 amino acids. Germline assignment: CDR1 SNHLY and CDR2 FYNNEI. V was cut by 3 bases and J by 3 bases, with 8 bases left in between. The CDR3 spells CASSDGSYTGELFF. DNA for the CDR3: TGTGCCAGCAGTGACGGGTCTTACACCGGGGAGCTGTTTTTT.

The rearrangement links TRBV5-1 to TRBJ2-7, with a possible D match to TRBD2 (7 bases). This CDR3 spans 13 amino acids. Germline CDR1 reads SGHRS; CDR2 reads YFSETQ. Trimming removed 3 bases at V and 2 bases at J, with 9 bases between. In nucleotides, the CDR3 is TGCGCCAGCAGCTGGGGGGGCCCCTACGAGCAGTACTTC. Protein product: CASSWGGPYEQYF.

The chain joins TRBV4-1 to TRBJ2-4; 11 bases are shared with TRBD2. The CDR3 covers 19 residues. Germline CDR1 and CDR2: MGHRA and YSYEKL. Trimming at V came to 3 bases and at J to 0 bases, leaving 10 bases not matched to a gene. The CDR3 DNA follows: TGCGCCAGCAGCCAGGGCAGACTAGCGGGGACGCCAGCCAAAAACATTCAGTACTTC. Its protein product is CASSQGRLAGTPAKNIQYF.

This clone occurred a few times. The J gene is TRBJ2-7, the V gene TRBV27, with 7 bases identical to TRBD2. This CDR3 is 13 amino acids long. The germline V gene encodes CDR1 MNHEY and CDR2 SMNVEV (reference sequence). J was trimmed by 3 bases and V by 10 bases; bases with no gene match: 9. The CDR3 reads CATRSGGSYEQYF. CDR3 nucleotides: TGTGCCACCCGCTCCGGGGGGAGCTACGAGCAGTACTTC.

The DNA for the CDR3 is TGTGCCAGCAGCTTTCGACAGGGTAATAATGAAAAACTGTTTTTT. Its protein product is CASSFRQGNNEKLFF. The chain carries TRBV9 and TRBJ1-4; TRBD1 matches at 7 bases. This CDR3 comprises 15 residues. Germline lookup yields CDR1 SGDLS and CDR2 YYNGEE. J was trimmed by 4 bases and V by 4 bases; bases with no gene match: 7. The complete variable domain, with remaining parts taken from reference TRBV9 and TRBJ1-4, reads DSGVTQTPKHLITATGQRVTLRCSPRSGDLSVYWYQQSLDQGLQFLIQYYNGEERAKGNILERFSAQQFPDLHSELNLSSLELGDSALYFCASSFRQGNNEKLFFGSGTQLSVL.

The chain employs TRBV3-1 (or the pseudogene TRBV3-2) and TRBJ2-5; tentatively, D is TRBD2 (5 bases). Deletions cut 1 base from V and 10 bases from J, with 13 bases between. The CDR3 spans 13 residues. Per germline, CDR1 LGHDT and CDR2 YNNKEL (reference sequence). The CDR3 region is CASSQGTGLDQYF. The CDR3, as DNA: TGTGCCAGCAGCCAAGGTACGGGGTTGGACCAGTACTTC.